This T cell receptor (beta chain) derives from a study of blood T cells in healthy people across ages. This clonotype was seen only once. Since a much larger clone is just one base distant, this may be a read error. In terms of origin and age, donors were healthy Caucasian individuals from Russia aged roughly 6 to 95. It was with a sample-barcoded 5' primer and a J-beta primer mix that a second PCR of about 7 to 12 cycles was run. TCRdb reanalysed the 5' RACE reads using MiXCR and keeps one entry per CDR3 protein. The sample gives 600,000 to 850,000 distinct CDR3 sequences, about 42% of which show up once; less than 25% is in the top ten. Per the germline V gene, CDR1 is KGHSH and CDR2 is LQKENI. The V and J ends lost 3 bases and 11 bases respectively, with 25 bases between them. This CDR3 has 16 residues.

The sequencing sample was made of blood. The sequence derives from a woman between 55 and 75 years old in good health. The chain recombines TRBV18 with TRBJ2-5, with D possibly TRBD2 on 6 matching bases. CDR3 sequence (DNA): TGTGCCAGCTCACCCCCAGGAGGGAGTGGGGAGTACAAGCAGTACTTC. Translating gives CASSPPGGSGEYKQYF.